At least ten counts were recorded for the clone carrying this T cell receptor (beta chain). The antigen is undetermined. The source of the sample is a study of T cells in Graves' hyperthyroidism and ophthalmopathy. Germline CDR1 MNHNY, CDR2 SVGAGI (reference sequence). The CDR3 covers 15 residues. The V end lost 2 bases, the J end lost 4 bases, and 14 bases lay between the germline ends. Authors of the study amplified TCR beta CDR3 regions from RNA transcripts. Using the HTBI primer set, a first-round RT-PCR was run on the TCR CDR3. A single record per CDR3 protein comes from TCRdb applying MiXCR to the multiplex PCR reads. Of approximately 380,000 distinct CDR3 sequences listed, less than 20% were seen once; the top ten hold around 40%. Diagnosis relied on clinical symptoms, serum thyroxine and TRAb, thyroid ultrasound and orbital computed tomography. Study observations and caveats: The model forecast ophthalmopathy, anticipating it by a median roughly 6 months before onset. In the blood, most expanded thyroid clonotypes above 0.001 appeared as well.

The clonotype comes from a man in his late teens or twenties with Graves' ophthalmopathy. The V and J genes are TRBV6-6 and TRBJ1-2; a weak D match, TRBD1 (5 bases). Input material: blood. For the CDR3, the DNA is TGTGCCAGCAGTTACGGAGTAGGGGCCCTCTATGGCTACACCTTC. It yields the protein CASSYGVGALYGYTF.